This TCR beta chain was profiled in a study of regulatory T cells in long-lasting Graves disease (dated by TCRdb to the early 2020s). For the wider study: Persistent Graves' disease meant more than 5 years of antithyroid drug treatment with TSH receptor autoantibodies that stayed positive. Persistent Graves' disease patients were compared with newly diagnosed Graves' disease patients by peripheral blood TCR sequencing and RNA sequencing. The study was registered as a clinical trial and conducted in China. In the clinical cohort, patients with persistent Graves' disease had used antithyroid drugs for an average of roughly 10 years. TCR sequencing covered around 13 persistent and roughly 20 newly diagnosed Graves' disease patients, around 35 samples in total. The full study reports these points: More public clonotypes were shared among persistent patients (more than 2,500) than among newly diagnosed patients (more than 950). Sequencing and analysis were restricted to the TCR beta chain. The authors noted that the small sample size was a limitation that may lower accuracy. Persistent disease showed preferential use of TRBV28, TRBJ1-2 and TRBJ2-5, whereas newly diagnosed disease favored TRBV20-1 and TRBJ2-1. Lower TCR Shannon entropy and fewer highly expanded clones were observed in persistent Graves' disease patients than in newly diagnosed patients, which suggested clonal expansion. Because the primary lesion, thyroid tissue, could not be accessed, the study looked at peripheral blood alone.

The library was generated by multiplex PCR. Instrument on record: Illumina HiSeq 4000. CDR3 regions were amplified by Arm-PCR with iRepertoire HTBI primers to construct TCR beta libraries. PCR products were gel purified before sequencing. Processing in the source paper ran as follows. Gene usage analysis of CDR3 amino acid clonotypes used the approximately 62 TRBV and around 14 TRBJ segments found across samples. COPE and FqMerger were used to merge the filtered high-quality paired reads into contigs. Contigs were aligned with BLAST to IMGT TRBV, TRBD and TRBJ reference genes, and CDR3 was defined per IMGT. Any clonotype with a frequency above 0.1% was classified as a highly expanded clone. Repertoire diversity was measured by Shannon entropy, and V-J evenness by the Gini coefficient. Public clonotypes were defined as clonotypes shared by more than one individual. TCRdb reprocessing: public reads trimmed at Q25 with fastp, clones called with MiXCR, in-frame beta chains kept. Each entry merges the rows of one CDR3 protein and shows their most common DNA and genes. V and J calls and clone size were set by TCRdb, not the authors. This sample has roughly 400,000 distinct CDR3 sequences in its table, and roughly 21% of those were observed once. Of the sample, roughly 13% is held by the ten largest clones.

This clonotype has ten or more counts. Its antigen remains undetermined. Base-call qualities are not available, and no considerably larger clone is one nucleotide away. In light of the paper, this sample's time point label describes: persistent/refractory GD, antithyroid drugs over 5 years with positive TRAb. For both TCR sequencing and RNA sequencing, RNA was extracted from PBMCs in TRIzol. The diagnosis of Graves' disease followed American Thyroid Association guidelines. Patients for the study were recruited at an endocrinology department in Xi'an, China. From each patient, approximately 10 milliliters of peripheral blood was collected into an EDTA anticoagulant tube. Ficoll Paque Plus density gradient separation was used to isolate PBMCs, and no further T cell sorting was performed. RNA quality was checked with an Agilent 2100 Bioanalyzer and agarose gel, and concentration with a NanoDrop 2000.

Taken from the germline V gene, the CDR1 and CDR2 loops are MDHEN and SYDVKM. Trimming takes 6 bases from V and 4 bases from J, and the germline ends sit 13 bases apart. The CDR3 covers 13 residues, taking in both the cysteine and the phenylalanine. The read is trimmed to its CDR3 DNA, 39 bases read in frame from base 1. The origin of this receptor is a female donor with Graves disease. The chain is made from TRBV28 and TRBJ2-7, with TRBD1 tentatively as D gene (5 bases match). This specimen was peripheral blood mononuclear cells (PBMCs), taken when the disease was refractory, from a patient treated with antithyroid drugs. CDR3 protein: CASRAGLKYEQYF. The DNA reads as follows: TGTGCCAGCAGAGCAGGGTTAAAGTACGAGCAGTACTTC.